This T cell receptor (beta chain) was sequenced for a study of blood T cell repertoires in COVID-19 (dated by TCRdb to about 2020). For the study in its entirety: Samples from collaborators originated in the United States, Italy and Spain and spanned both the acute and convalescent phases of COVID-19. Deeply sampled blood TCRbeta repertoires from subjects exposed to, actively infected with, or recovered from COVID-19 were included in the dataset. Samples came from the ongoing ImmuneRACE study (first 160 participants) plus 1,254 subjects from 6 global collaborators. HLA class I and class II types, where available, came from metadata supplied by the sample provider rather than from assay-based typing. The prospective study material was composed of cDNA or gDNA derived from T cells, B-cell-depleted T cells, or PBMCs. The repertoires were released in a freely available public database meant as a resource for research on the immune response to SARS-CoV-2. The sample metadata nearly always contained a de-identified subject ID, COVID-19 status, age in years and sex. What the study reported, not specific to this receptor: Clinical and demographic metadata were provided uncurated, with the amount varying by source and participant.

Comment on this clone: This receptor's antigen is unknown. No much larger clone exists at a distance of one base, and base qualities are not known.

Deletion took 2 bases off V and 2 bases off J, with a span of 12 bases between the germline ends. The cysteine opens and the phenylalanine closes a CDR3 of 15 amino acids. The only DNA kept is the CDR3, 45 bases in frame from the first base. The germline V gene gives CDR1 as KGHSH and CDR2 as LQKENI. TCRbeta CDR3 regions were amplified from genomic DNA by means of the immunoSEQ Assay, a bias-controlled multiplex PCR. The paper's processing steps were these. Nucleated cell counts per sample were estimated from amplification of reference gene primers within the assay. Sequence reads were collapsed and filtered to measure the absolute abundance of every unique TCRbeta CDR3 rearrangement. For each sample, productive Simpson clonality was calculated as the square root of Simpson's diversity index over productive rearrangements. The source is immuneACCESS, and TCRdb retained only in-frame sequences with V and J called. Part of the clones is not carried over; for the studies checked, unresolved V genes explain less than half of this, and the remainder is unexplained. V and J calls and clone size follow that table, whereas D and trimming were derived from the DNA. This sample is represented by over 130,000 clones; 88% of them were singletons. Jointly, the top ten make up roughly 2.5% of the sample.

One collaborating source in Seattle enrolled patients while the patients were actively infected and followed the patients over time throughout the course of disease. The collaborating institutions used their own protocols to collect whole blood in K2EDTA tubes. For TCRbeta analysis, collaborator samples were shipped as frozen whole blood, as isolated PBMCs, or as DNA extracted from either sample type. The receptor's source is a human donor with COVID-19, enrolled during active disease. The donor label of this sample is uncertain. The sequencing input was peripheral blood. The V and J genes are TRBV18 and TRBJ2-5; the D gene lacks a confident call. The nucleotide sequence reads as follows: TGTGCCAGCTCACCAGTCGTCGGTGCACAAGAGACCCAGTACTTC. Translated, it gives CASSPVVGAQETQYF.